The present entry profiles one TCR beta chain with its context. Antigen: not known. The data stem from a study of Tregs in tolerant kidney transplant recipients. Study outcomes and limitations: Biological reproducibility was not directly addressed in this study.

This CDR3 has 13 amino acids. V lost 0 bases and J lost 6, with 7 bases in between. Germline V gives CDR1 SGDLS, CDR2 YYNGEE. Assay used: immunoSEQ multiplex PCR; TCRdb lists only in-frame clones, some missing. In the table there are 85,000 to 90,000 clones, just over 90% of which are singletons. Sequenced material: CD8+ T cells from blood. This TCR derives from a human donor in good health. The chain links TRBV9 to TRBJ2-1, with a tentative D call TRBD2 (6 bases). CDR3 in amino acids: CASSVEGGNEQFF. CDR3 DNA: TGTGCCAGCAGCGTAGAGGGAGGCAATGAGCAGTTCTTC.